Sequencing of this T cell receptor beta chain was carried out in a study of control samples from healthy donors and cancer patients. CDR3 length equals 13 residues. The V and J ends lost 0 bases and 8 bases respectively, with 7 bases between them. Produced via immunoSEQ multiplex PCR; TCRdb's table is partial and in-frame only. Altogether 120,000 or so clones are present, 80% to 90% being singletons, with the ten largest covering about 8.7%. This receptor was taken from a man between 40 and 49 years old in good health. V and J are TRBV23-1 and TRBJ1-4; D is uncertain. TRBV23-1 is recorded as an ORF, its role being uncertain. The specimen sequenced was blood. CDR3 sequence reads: CASSQSGREKLFF. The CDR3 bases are TGCGCCAGCAGTCAATCGGGCCGCGAAAAACTGTTTTTT.